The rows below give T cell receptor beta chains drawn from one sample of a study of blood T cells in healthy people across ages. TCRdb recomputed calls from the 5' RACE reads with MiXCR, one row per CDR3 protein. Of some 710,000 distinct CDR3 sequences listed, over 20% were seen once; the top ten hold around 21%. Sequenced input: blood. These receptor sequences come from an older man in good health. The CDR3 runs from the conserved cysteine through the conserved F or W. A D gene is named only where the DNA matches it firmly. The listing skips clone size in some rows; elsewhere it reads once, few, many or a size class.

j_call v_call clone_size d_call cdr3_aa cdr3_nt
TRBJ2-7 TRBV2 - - CASMGRPLRRDF TGTGCCAGCATGGGACGGCCACTACGTCGGGACTTC
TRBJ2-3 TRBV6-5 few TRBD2 CASSYEAGGTDTQYF TGTGCCAGCAGTTATGAAGCGGGAGGGACAGATACGCAGTATTTT
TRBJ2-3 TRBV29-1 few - CSVHNWDTQYF TGCAGCGTCCACAACTGGGATACGCAGTATTTT
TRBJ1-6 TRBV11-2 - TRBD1 CASSLRQGGESPLHF TGTGCCAGCAGCTTAAGACAGGGAGGAGAATCACCCCTCCACTTT
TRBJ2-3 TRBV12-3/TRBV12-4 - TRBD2 CASSLISAGVSTDAQYF TGTGCCAGCAGTTTAATATCGGCGGGAGTGAGTACAGATGCGCAATATTTT
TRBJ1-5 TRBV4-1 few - CASSRDTFNQPPHF TGCGCCAGCAGCAGGGACACTTTCAATCAGCCCCCGCATTTT
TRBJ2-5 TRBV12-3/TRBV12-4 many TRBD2 CASSFGLAGQETQYF TGTGCCAGCAGTTTCGGACTAGCGGGCCAAGAGACCCAGTACTTC
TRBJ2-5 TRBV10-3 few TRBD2 CAISERRTSRGETQYF TGTGCCATCAGCGAACGGAGGACTAGCCGGGGGGAGACCCAGTACTTC
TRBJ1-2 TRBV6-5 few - CASSFWVEGVYGYTF TGTGCCAGCAGTTTTTGGGTGGAAGGGGTCTATGGCTACACCTTC
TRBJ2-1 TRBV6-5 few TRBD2 CASSYPGLAGINEQFF TGTGCCAGCAGTTACCCGGGACTAGCGGGGATCAATGAGCAGTTCTTC
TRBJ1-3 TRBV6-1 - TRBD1 CASSPRGPHSIPFSGNTIYF TGTGCCAGCAGCCCGAGGGGGCCGCACTCCATTCCATTTTCTGGAAACACCATATATTTT
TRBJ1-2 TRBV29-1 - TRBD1 CSVGTGSGYTF TGCAGCGTTGGGACAGGGAGCGGCTACACCTTC
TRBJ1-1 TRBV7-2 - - CASSSSRGWTEAFF TGTGCCAGCAGCTCCAGTCGGGGTTGGACTGAAGCTTTCTTT
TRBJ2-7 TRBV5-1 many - CASRVDTGAYEQYF TGCGCCAGCAGGGTTGACACGGGGGCTTACGAGCAGTACTTC
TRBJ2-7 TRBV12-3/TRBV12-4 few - CASSLRGFSSYEQYF TGTGCCAGCAGTTTAAGGGGGTTCAGCTCCTACGAGCAGTACTTC
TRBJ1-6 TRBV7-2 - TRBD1 CASSLPWTGVSPLHF TGTGCCAGCAGCCTCCCATGGACAGGGGTTTCACCCCTCCACTTT
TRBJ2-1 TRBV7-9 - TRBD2 CASSQSGTSGYNEQFF TGTGCCAGCAGCCAATCCGGGACTAGCGGCTACAATGAGCAGTTCTTC
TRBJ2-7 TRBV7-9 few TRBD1 CASSPDRGAVNEQYF TGTGCCAGCAGCCCCGACAGGGGAGCCGTAAACGAGCAGTACTTC
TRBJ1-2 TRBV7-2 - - CASSLVVGEAYGYTF TGTGCCAGCAGCTTAGTTGTAGGGGAGGCCTATGGCTACACCTTC
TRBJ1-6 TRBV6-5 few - CASRRGQSYNSPLHF TGTGCCAGCCGACGCGGACAGAGTTATAATTCACCCCTCCACTTT
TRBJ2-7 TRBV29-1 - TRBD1 CSVSGGADPYEQYF TGCAGCGTGTCAGGGGGCGCGGACCCCTACGAGCAGTACTTC
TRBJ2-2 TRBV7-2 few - CASSLADGVSTGELFF TGTGCCAGCAGCTTAGCGGATGGGGTTAGCACCGGGGAGCTGTTTTTT
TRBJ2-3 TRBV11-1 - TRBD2 CASSLEGTSGIDTQYF TGTGCCAGCAGCTTAGAAGGGACTAGCGGGATTGATACGCAGTATTTT
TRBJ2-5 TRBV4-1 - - CASSQDSLGTQYF TGCGCCAGCAGCCAGGACTCCCTAGGGACCCAGTACTTC
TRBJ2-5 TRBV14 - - CASSPRLKETQYF TGTGCCAGCAGCCCGAGACTGAAAGAGACCCAGTACTTC
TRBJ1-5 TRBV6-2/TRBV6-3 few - CASSYNPEAQHF TGTGCCAGCAGTTACAACCCAGAAGCCCAGCATTTT
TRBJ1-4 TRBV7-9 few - CASSNTGNEKLFF TGTGCCAGCAGTAATACAGGGAATGAAAAACTGTTTTTT
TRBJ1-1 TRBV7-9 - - CASRMGNTEAFF TGTGCCAGCAGGATGGGGAACACTGAAGCTTTCTTT
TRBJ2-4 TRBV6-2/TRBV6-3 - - CASSYTSQRKDQYF TGTGCCAGCAGTTACACTAGCCAACGTAAAGATCAGTACTTC
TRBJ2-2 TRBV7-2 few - CASSFGGLNTGELFF TGTGCCAGCAGCTTCGGCGGATTGAACACCGGGGAGCTGTTTTTT
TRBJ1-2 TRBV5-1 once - CASSSKQGGDYGYTF TGCGCCAGCAGCTCGAAACAGGGAGGAGACTATGGCTACACCTTC
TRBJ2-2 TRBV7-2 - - CASSLVAGGVAGELFF TGTGCCAGCAGCTTAGTGGCGGGCGGGGTGGCCGGGGAGCTGTTTTTT
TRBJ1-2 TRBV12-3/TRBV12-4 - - CASSPAANYGYTF TGTGCCAGCAGTCCTGCCGCTAACTATGGCTACACCTTC
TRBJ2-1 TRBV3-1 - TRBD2 CASSPPTSGGPNEQFF TGTGCCAGCAGCCCCCCTACTAGCGGGGGCCCAAATGAGCAGTTCTTC
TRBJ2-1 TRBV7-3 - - CASSPIGGSPLNEQFF TGTGCCAGCAGCCCAATAGGGGGTAGCCCTTTAAATGAGCAGTTCTTC
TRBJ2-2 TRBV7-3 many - CASSLDPVKRDTGELFF TGTGCCAGCAGCTTAGACCCCGTAAAACGGGACACCGGGGAGCTGTTTTTT
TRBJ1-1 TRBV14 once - CASSQDGGSTEAFF TGTGCCAGCAGCCAAGATGGGGGGAGCACTGAAGCTTTCTTT
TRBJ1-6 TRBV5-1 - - CASSRATEGSSPLHF TGCGCCAGTTCCAGGGCGACCGAAGGAAGTTCACCCCTCCACTTT
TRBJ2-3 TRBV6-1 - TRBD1 CASRADRGPADTQYF TGTGCCAGCAGGGCGGACAGGGGGCCGGCGGATACGCAGTATTTT
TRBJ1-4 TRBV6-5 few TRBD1 CASRRDSATNEKLFF TGTGCCAGCAGACGGGACAGCGCAACTAATGAAAAACTGTTTTTT
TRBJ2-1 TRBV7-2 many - CASSHDRYNEQFF TGTGCCAGCAGTCACGACAGGTACAATGAGCAGTTCTTC